Reported below is one T cell receptor (beta chain). This sample was included in a study of blood T cell repertoires in COVID-19. Here immunoSEQ multiplex PCR was the method, and the copy in TCRdb shows in-frame clones only, minus some. The profile shows roughly 59,000 clones, around 85% of them singletons. CDR3 size: 16 residues. V dropped 4 bases and J dropped 0 bases, with 13 bases sitting between them. Germline-derived CDR1 and CDR2 are SGDLS and YYNGEE. The source of this sequence is a human donor in a cohort sampled during active COVID-19. The specimen was peripheral blood. The chain combines TRBV9 with TRBJ1-4; no definite D call. The CDR3 DNA reads as TGTGCCAGCAGCCGCACGGGGATCGCAACTAATGAAAAACTGTTTTTT. Amino acid sequence: CASSRTGIATNEKLFF. The variable domain in full, completed from reference TRBV9 and TRBJ1-4, reads DSGVTQTPKHLITATGQRVTLRCSPRSGDLSVYWYQQSLDQGLQFLIQYYNGEERAKGNILERFSAQQFPDLHSELNLSSLELGDSALYFCASSRTGIATNEKLFFGSGTQLSVL.